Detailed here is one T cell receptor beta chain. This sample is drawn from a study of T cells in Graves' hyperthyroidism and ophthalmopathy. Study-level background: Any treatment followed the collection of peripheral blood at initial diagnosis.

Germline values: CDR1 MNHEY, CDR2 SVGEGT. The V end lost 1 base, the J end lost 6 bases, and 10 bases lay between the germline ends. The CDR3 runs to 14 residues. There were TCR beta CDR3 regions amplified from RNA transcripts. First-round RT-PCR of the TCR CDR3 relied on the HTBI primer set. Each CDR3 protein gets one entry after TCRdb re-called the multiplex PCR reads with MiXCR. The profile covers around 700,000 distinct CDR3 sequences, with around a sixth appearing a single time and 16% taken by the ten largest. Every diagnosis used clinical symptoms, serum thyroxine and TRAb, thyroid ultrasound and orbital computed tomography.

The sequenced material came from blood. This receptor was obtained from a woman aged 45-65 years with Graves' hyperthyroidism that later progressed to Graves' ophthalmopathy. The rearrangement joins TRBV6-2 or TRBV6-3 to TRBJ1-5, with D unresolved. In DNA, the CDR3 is TGTGCCAGCAGTTACTTCGACCCGAGTCAGCCCCAGCATTTT. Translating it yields CASSYFDPSQPQHF.